This T cell receptor (beta chain) was captured by sequencing in a study of OX40 agonist ivuxolimab in advanced cancers. The overall study: Males comprised roughly four fifths of the group, whose mean age was 60 years (range roughly 20 to 90). Partial response was recorded in three patients: one hepatocellular carcinoma and two cutaneous melanoma cases. General observations from the study: Relative to CD4+ cells, CD8+ T cells on average had more expanded clones.

Profiled with immunoSEQ multiplex PCR; TCRdb holds only in-frame clones, not every one. The data show about 99,000 clones, with around 90% seen just once and around 0.3% held by the top ten. Regarding this clone: The antigen is unknown.

Source: CD4+ or CD8+ T cells sorted from blood, taken in a trial of the OX40 agonist ivuxolimab. The clonotype originates from an adult with an advanced solid tumor such as melanoma, head and neck, liver or kidney cancer.

CDR3: CASSPGTGYQPQHF. The CDR3 bases are TGTGCCAGTAGTCCCGGGACAGGTTATCAGCCCCAGCATTTT. The chain uses TRBV19 and TRBJ1-5, with 8 positions matching TRBD1. Losses at the gene ends were 5 bases for V and 5 bases for J; bases not matched to a gene: 5. The germline V gene has CDR1 LNHDA and CDR2 SQIVND (reference sequence). The CDR3 has 14 residues.